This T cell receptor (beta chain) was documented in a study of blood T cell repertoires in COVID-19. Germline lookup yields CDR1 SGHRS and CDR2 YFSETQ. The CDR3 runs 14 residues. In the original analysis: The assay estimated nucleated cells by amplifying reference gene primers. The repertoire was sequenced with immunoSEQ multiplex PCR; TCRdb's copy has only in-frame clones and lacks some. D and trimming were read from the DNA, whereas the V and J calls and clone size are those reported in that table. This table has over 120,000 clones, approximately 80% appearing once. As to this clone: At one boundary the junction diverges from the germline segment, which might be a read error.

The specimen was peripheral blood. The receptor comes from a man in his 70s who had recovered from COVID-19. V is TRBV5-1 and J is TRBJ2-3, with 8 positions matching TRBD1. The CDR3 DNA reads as TGCGCCAGCAGCCCCGACAGGGGCACGGATACGCAGTATTTT. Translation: CASSPDRGTDTQYF.